Following are 17 T cell receptor beta chains from one sample sequenced in a study of cytomegalovirus exposure and HLA in healthy donors. The PCR made use of 60 Vbeta and 13 Jbeta primers. Libraries were prepared by immunoSEQ multiplex PCR; TCRdb keeps only in-frame clonotypes and omits some of them. Of over 140,000 clones detected, just under 85% appear once; the ten largest clones hold 1.4% to 1.5%. Sequencing was performed on PBMCs. Source of these receptors: a man aged 30 to 45 in good health and CMV-seropositive.

The V and J genes are TRBV7-8 and TRBJ1-1; the match to TRBD1 covers 9 bases. CDR3 length: 16 residues. V lost 5 bases to trimming and J lost 1 base; unmatched junction nucleotides: 8. CDR1 is SGHVS and CDR2 is FQNEAQ in the germline V gene. This chain's CDR3 is CASSPRRTGANTEAFF. The CDR3 DNA sequence: TGTGCCAGCAGCCCCCGACGGACAGGGGCGAACACTGAAGCTTTCTTT.

V gene TRBV9 combines with J gene TRBJ1-1; TRBD1 matches 10 bases. Unmatched junction bases numbered 14, after V lost 3 bases and J lost 0 bases. CDR3 length equals 19 residues. Germline CDR1 reads SGDLS; CDR2 reads YYNGEE. Here the CDR3 reads CASSGHPNGDRGMNTEAFF. The CDR3 DNA reads TGTGCCAGCAGCGGACACCCCAATGGGGACAGGGGCATGAACACTGAAGCTTTCTTT.

The CDR3 here is CASSRHSGTYVTGELFF. In DNA form, the CDR3 reads TGTGCCAGCAGCCGTCATTCCGGGACATACGTGACCGGGGAGCTGTTTTTT. The chain uses TRBV7-8 and TRBJ2-2; tentatively, D is TRBD1 (6 bases). The V and J ends lost 5 bases and 5 bases respectively, with 21 bases between them. Germline loops: CDR1 SGHVS, CDR2 FQNEAQ. The CDR3 extends over 17 amino acids.

The chain has TRBV7-2 and TRBJ1-2; perhaps TRBD1 as D (5 bases). The CDR3 contains 18 residues. The V end lost 1 base, the J end lost 1 base, and 19 bases lay between the germline ends. CDR1 is SGHTA and CDR2 is FQGNSA in the germline V gene. CDR3 in amino acids: CASSLDLSLGRVNYGYTF. CDR3 in DNA: TGTGCCAGCAGCTTAGACTTATCTCTGGGCAGGGTTAACTATGGCTACACCTTC.

The chain has TRBV7-9 and TRBJ2-7; a possible D gene is TRBD2 (5 bases). V lost 6 bases, J lost 1 base, and 13 bases lay in between. The CDR3 has 14 residues. CDR1 SEHNR and CDR2 FQNEAQ come from the germline V gene (reference sequence). CDR3 nucleotides: TGTGCCAGCAGGCCCCCCGGGATTTCCTACGAGCAGTACTTC. Translating gives CASRPPGISYEQYF.

This chain joins TRBV6-5 and TRBJ2-1, with D unclear. CDR3 length equals 13 residues. Germline V CDR1 and CDR2: MNHEY, SVGAGI. Trimming stripped 8 bases from V and 10 bases from J, with 18 bases between. CDR3 loop: CASLPQISQEQFF. CDR3 bases: TGTGCCAGCCTGCCACAAATCTCCCAAGAGCAGTTCTTC.

A single count supports this clone. The V and J genes are TRBV6-6 and TRBJ2-5, with D maybe TRBD2 (7 bases). Trimming left V 6 bases short and J 5 bases short, with 16 bases between. The CDR3 extends over 14 amino acids. Germline-derived CDR1 and CDR2 are MNHNY and SVGAGI (reference sequence). The CDR3 sequence is CASSPQGRGETQYF. CDR3 DNA sequence: TGTGCCAGCAGCCCGCAGGGGAGGGGGGAGACCCAGTACTTC.

The V call is TRBV4-1, the J call TRBJ2-7, with 8 positions matching TRBD1. This CDR3 has 15 amino acids. Trimming at V came to 2 bases and at J to 5 bases, leaving 8 bases not matched to a gene. The V gene's germline CDR1 is MGHRA and CDR2 YSYEKL. CDR3 amino acids: CASSQSSQGADEQYF. CDR3 in DNA: TGCGCCAGCAGCCAAAGTAGCCAGGGGGCGGACGAGCAGTACTTC.

This chain links TRBV7-9 with TRBJ2-7; no reliable D call. V was cut by 4 bases and J by 2 bases, with 6 bases left in between. This CDR3 region has 12 residues. Germline V lookup: CDR1 SEHNR, CDR2 FQNEAQ (reference sequence). The CDR3 spells CASSSQTYEQYF. CDR3 in DNA: TGTGCCAGCAGCTCTCAGACCTACGAGCAGTACTTC.

The V gene is TRBV25-1, the J gene TRBJ2-3, with 9 bases that match TRBD2. V lost 2 bases and J lost 2; bases outside the gene matches: 8. The germline CDR1 and CDR2 sequences are MGHDK and SYGVNS. The CDR3 length is 17 residues. CDR3 region: CASSEEAGGPLTDTQYF. The DNA for the CDR3 is TGTGCCAGCAGTGAAGAGGCGGGGGGGCCTCTCACAGATACGCAGTATTTT.

V usage is TRBV2 and J usage is TRBJ1-2, with TRBD1 identical over 7 bases. The junction had 11 bases not matched to a gene; V was cut back by 5 bases and J by 8 bases. In germline, CDR1 is SNHLY, CDR2 FYNNEI. The CDR3 loop spans 14 amino acids. CDR3 nucleotide sequence: TGTGCCAGCAGTCGGGAGACAGGGATCGGGGGCTACACCTTC. Its translation is CASSRETGIGGYTF.

The genes are TRBV28 and TRBJ1-6; 7 nucleotides agree with TRBD1. The germline gives CDR1 MDHEN, CDR2 SYDVKM. The CDR3 runs to 14 residues. J lost 9 bases, V lost 5 bases, and 7 bases had no gene match. The CDR3 DNA is TGTGCCAGCAGTGTGACAGGGAAGGGTTCACCCCTCCACTTT. This encodes CASSVTGKGSPLHF.

The rearrangement links TRBV2 to TRBJ1-6, with D hard to call. CDR1 and CDR2 from the germline V gene are SNHLY and FYNNEI. The CDR3 totals 13 residues. The V end was cut by 2 bases, the J end by 9 bases, with 8 bases between. The CDR3 spells CASSEKSPSPLHF. The CDR3 DNA reads TGTGCCAGCAGTGAAAAGAGCCCTTCACCCCTCCACTTT. Supplemented by reference TRBV2 and TRBJ1-6, the full variable domain reads EPEVTQTPSHQVTQMGQEVILRCVPISNHLYFYWYRQILGQKVEFLVSFYNNEISEKSEIFDDQFSVERPDGSNFTLKIRSTKLEDSAMYFCASSEKSPSPLHFGNGTRLTVT.

The chain has TRBV18 and TRBJ2-1; 8 bases agree with TRBD1. This CDR3 spans 15 amino acids. The V segment lost 1 base and the J segment 4 bases; nucleotides outside the gene matches: 3. Germline V lookup: CDR1 KGHSH, CDR2 LQKENI. The CDR3 DNA is TGTGCCAGCTCACCACAAGGACAGGGTTACAATGAGCAGTTCTTC. Translated: CASSPQGQGYNEQFF.

V and J are TRBV7-3 and TRBJ2-3; D not certain. The CDR3 sequence is 13 residues long. Germline V gives CDR1 SGHTA, CDR2 FQGTGA. The V gene lost 5 bases and the J gene lost 1 base, with 7 bases spanning the gap. The CDR3 loop is CASSPSGTDTQYF. Written as DNA, the CDR3 is TGTGCCAGCAGCCCCTCCGGCACAGATACGCAGTATTTT.

This clone was observed a single time. The J gene is TRBJ2-5, the V gene TRBV6-5, with TRBD1 matching over 8 bases. Trimming took 6 bases from V and 5 from J; bases not matched to a gene: 2. Germline V gene data show CDR1 as MNHEY and CDR2 as SVGAGI. The CDR3 runs 12 residues. As DNA, the CDR3 is TGTGCCAGCAGCCGGGACAGGGAGACCCAGTACTTC. The encoded protein is CASSRDRETQYF.

Details on this clone: One junction end disagrees with the germline gene, perhaps due to a read error. The identical CDR3 is also encoded by other nucleotide sequences in the sample. The chain is built from TRBV19 and TRBJ1-6, with 7 bases lining up with TRBD1. Germline V gives CDR1 LNHDA, CDR2 SQIVND (reference sequence). The CDR3 totals 14 residues. The CDR3 sequence: CASSMGTAYSPLHF. Written as DNA, the CDR3 is TGCGCCAGTAGTATGGGGACAGCCTATTCACCCCTCCACTTT.